This T cell receptor beta chain derives from a study of T cell responses to AZD1222 COVID-19 vaccine. Findings and caveats of the study: Clonal diversity may have been underestimated, and the donors were mostly white British, with more females than males. Regions left unmutated in variants are reportedly the target of nearly half of spike-specific TCRs. Following two doses of AZD1222, Spike-specific TCR breadth and depth rose.

Sequencing was performed with immunoSEQ multiplex PCR; in TCRdb, only in-frame clones are kept and a portion is missing. This table has more than 150,000 clones, 85% to 90% appearing once. Details on this clone: As yet, its antigen is unknown.

Between the trimmed V and J ends, which lost 2 bases and 2 bases, there was a span of 14 bases. The germline gives CDR1 SGHRS, CDR2 YFSETQ. The CDR3 runs 16 residues. The receptor's source is an adult in good health. The rearrangement joins TRBV5-1 to TRBJ1-3; D gene ambiguous. This material consisted of peripheral blood, taken on day 0 of AZD1222 vaccination. The CDR3 region is CASSFTGPQAGNTIYF. The CDR3 DNA is TGCGCCAGCAGCTTTACCGGACCGCAGGCTGGAAACACCATATATTTT.